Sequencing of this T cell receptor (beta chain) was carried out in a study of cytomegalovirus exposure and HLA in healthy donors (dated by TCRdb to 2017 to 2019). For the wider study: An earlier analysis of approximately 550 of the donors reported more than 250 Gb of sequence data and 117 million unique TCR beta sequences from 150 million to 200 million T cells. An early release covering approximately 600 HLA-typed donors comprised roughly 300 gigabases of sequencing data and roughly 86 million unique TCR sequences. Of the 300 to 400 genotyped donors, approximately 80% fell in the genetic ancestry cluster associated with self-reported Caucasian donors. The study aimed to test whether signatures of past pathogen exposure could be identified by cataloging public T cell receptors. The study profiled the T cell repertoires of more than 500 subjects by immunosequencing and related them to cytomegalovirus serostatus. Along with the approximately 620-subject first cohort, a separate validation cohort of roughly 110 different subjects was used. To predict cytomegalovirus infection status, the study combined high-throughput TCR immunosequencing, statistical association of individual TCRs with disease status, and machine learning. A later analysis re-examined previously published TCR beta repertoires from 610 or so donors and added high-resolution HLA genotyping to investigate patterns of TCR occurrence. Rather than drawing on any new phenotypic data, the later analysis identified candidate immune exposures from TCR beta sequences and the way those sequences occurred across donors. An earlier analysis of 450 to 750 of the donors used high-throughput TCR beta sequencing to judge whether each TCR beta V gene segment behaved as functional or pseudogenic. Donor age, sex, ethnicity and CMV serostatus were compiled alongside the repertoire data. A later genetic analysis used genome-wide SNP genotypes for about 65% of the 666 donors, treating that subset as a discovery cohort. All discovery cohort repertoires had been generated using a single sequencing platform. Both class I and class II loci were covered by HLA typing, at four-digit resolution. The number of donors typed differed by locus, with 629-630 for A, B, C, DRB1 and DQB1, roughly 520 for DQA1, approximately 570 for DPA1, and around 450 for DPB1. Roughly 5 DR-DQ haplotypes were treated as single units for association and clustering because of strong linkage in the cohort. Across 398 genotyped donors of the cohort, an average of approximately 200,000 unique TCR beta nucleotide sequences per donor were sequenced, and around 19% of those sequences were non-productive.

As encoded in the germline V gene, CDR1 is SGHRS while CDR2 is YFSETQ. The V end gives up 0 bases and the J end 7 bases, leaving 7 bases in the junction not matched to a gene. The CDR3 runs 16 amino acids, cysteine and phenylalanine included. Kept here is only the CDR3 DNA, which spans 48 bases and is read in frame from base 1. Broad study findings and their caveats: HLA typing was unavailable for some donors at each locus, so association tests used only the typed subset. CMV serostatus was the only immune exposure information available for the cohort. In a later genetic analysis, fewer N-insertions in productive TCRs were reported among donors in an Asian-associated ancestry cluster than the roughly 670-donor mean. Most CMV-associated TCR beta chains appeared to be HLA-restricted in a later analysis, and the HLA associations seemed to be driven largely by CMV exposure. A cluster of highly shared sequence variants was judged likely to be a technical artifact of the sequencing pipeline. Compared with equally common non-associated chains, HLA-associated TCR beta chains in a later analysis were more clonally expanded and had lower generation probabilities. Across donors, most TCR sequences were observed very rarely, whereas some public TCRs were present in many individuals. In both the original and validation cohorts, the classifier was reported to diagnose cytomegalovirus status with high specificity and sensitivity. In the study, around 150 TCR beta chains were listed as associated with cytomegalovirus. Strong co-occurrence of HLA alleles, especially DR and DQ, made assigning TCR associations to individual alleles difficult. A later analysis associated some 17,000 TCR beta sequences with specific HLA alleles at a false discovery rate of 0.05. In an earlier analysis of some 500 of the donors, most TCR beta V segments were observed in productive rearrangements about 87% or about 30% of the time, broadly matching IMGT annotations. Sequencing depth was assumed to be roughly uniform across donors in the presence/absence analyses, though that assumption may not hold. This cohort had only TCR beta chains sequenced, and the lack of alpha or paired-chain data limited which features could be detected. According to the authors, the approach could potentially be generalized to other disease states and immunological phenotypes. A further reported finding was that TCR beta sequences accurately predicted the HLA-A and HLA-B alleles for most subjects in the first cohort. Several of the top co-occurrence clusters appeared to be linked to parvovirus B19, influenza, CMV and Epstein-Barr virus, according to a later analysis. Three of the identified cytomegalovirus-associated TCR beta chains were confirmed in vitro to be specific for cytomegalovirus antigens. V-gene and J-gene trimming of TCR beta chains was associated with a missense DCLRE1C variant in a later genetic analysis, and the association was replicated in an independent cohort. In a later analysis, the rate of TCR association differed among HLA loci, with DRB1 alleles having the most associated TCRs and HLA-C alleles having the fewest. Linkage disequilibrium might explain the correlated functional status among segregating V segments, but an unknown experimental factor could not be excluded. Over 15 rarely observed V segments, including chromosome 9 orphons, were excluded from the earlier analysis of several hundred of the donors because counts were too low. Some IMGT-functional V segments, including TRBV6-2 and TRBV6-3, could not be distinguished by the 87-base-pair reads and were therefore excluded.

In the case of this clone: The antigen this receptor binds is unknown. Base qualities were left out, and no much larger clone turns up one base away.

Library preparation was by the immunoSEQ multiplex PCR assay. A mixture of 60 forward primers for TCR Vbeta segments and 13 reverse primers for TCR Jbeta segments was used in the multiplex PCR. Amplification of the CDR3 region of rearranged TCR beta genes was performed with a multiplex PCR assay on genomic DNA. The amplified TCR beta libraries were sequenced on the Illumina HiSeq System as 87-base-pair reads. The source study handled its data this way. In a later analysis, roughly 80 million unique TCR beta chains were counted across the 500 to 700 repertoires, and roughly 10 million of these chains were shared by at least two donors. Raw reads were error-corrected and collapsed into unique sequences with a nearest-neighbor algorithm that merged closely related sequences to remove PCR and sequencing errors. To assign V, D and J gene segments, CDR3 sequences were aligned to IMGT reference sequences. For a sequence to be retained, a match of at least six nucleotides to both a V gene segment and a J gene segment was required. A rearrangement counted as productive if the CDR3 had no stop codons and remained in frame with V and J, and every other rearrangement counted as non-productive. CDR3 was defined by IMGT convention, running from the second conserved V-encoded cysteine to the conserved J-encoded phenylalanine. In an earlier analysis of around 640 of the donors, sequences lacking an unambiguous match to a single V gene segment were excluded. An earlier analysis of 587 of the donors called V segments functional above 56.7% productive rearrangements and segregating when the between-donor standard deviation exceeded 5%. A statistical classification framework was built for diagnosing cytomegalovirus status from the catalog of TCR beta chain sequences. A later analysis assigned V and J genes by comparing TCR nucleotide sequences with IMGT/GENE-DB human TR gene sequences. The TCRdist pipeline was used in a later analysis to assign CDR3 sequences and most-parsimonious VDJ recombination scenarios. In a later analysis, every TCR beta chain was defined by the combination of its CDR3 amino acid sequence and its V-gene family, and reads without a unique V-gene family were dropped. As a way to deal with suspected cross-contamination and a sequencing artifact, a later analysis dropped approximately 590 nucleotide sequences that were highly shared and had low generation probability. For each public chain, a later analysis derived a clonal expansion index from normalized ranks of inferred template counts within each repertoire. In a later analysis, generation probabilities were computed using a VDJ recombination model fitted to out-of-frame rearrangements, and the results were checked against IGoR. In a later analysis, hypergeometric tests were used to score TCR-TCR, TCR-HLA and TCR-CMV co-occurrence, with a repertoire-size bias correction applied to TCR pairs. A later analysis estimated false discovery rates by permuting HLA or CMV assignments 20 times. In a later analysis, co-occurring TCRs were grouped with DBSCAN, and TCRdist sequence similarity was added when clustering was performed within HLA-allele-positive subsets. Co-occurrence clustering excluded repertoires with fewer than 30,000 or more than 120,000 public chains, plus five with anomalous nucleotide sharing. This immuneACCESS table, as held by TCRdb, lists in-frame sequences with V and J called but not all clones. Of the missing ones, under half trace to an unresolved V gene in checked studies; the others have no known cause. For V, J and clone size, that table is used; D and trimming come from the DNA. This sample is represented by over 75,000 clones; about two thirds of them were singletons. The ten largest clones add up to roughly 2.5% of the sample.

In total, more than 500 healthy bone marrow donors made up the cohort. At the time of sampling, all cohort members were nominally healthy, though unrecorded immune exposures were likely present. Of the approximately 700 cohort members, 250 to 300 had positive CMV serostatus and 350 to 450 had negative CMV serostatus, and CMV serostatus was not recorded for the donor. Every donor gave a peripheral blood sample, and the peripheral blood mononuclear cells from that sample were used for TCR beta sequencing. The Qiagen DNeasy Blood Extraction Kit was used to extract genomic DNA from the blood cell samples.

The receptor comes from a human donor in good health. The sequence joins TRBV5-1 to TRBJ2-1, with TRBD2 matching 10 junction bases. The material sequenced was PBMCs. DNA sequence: TGCGCCAGCAGCTTGGCCCAAGCGGGGGGGTCTAATGAGCAGTTCTTC. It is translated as CASSLAQAGGSNEQFF.